This TCR beta chain was recovered during a study of T cell responses to AZD1222 COVID-19 vaccine. Study-wide results and limits: Compared with day 0, the breadth and depth of the Spike-specific TCR repertoire rose significantly after two doses of AZD1222. Per reports, nearly half of all spike-specific TCRs target regions that are unmutated in variants. Baseline seropositivity characterized only six AZD1222 recipients.

Of note for this clone: Its antigen is currently unknown.

The CDR3 runs 17 residues. CDR1 is SGHRS, CDR2 YFSETQ, per germline. Trimming took off 1 base at V and 0 bases at J, with 14 bases between the two ends. The data were produced by immunoSEQ multiplex PCR, yet TCRdb's version contains in-frame clones alone and is incomplete. The sample shows some 74,000 clones, nearly 90% of them seen only once. The V call is TRBV5-1, the J call TRBJ1-3, with D perhaps matching TRBD1 (5 bases). Source: peripheral blood, taken 28 days after the second AZD1222 dose. The sequence was obtained from an adult who received the AZD1222 COVID-19 vaccine. CDR3 protein: CASSLPQWGDSGNTIYF. The CDR3 nucleotides are TGCGCCAGCAGCTTGCCCCAATGGGGGGACTCTGGAAACACCATATATTTT.